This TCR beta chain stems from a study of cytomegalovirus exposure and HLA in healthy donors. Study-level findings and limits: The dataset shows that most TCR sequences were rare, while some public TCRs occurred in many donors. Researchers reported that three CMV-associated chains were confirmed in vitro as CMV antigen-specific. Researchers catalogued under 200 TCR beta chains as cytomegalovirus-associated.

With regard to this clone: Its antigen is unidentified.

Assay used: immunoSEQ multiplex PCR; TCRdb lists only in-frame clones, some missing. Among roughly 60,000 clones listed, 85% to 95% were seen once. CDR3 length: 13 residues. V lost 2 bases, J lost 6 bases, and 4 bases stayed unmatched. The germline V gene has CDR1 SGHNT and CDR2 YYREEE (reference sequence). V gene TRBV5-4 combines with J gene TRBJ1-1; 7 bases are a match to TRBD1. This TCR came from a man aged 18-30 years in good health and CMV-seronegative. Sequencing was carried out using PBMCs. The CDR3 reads CASSLSGTAEAFF. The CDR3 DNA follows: TGTGCCAGCAGCTTATCGGGGACAGCTGAAGCTTTCTTT.